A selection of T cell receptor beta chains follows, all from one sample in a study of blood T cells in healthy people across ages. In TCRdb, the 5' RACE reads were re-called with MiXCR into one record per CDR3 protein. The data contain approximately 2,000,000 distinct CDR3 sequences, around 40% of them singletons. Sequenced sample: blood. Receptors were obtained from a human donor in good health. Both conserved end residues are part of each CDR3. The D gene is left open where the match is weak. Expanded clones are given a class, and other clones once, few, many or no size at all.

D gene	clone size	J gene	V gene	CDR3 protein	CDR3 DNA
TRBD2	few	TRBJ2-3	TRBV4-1	CASRPLTSGGSTDTQYF	TGCGCCAGCAGACCTCTTACTAGCGGGGGGAGCACAGATACGCAGTATTTT
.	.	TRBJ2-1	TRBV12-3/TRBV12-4	CASSGRTASYNEQFF	TGTGCCAGCAGTGGCCGGACGGCTTCCTACAATGAGCAGTTCTTC
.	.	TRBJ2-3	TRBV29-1	CSGRPLSGTDTQYF	TGCAGCGGGCGGCCGCTTTCTGGCACAGATACGCAGTATTTT
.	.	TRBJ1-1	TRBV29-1	CSAGGGGNTEAFF	TGCAGCGCTGGAGGTGGGGGGAACACTGAAGCTTTCTTT
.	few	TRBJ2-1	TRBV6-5	CASSYSNHNEQFF	TGTGCCAGCAGTTACTCGAATCACAATGAGCAGTTCTTC
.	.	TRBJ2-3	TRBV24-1	CATSRGLYADTQYF	TGTGCCACCAGCCGAGGTCTTTACGCAGATACGCAGTATTTT
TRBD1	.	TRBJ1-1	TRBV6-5	CASRPLDRAPTEAFF	TGTGCCAGCAGGCCGCTCGACAGGGCGCCCACTGAAGCTTTCTTT
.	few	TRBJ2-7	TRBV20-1	CSARTPGKGTYEQYF	TGCAGTGCTAGGACCCCTGGCAAGGGCACCTACGAGCAGTACTTC
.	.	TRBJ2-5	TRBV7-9	CASSLVRRGMGETQYF	TGTGCCAGCAGCTTAGTCCGCCGGGGGATGGGAGAGACCCAGTACTTC
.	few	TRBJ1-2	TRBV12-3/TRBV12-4	CASSFMPNYGYTF	TGTGCCAGCAGTTTTATGCCAAACTATGGCTACACCTTC
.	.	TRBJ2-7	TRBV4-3	CASSQGKNYEQYF	TGCGCCAGCAGCCAAGGGAAAAACTACGAGCAGTACTTC
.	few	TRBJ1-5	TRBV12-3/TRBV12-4	CASSLSFQPQHF	TGTGCCAGCAGTTTAAGTTTCCAGCCCCAGCATTTT
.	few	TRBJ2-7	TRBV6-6	CASSSPFKPPYEQYF	TGTGCCAGCAGTTCTCCGTTTAAACCACCCTACGAGCAGTACTTC
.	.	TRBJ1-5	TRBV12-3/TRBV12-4	CASRATGGQPQHF	TGTGCCAGCAGGGCCACGGGGGGACAGCCCCAGCATTTT
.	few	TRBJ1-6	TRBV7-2	CASSLGLRQSYNSPLHF	TGTGCCAGCAGCTTAGGCCTAAGACAGAGTTATAATTCACCCCTCCACTTT
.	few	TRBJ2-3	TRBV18	CASSPPTRGTDTQYF	TGTGCCAGCTCACCCCCGACTAGAGGCACAGATACGCAGTATTTT
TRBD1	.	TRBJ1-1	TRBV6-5	CATTTGRTEAFF	TGTGCCACCACGACAGGGCGCACTGAAGCTTTCTTT
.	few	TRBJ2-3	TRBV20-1	CSARDSLSYLADTQYF	TGCAGTGCTAGAGATTCCCTCTCCTATTTGGCAGATACGCAGTATTTT
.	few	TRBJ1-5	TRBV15	CATSSSSGWSQPQHF	TGTGCCACCAGCAGTTCCAGTGGTTGGAGTCAGCCCCAGCATTTT
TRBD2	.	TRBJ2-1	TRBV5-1	CAGSFSGGRTNEQFF	TGCGCCGGCAGCTTTAGCGGGGGGAGGACGAATGAGCAGTTCTTC
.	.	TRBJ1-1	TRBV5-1	CASSLGFRVEAFF	TGCGCCAGCAGCTTGGGGTTTCGGGTTGAAGCTTTCTTT
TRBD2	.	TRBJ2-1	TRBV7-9	CASSWGLAAYNEQFF	TGTGCCAGCAGCTGGGGACTAGCGGCCTACAATGAGCAGTTCTTC
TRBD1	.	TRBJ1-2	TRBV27	CASSLFRRQGTNYGYTF	TGTGCCAGCAGTTTATTTAGAAGACAGGGAACTAACTATGGCTACACCTTC
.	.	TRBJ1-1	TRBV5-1	CASSLVPGETEAFF	TGCGCCAGCAGCTTGGTCCCGGGGGAGACTGAAGCTTTCTTT
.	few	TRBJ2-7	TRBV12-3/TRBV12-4	CASSIFSASEQYF	TGTGCCAGCAGTATCTTTTCGGCTTCGGAGCAGTACTTC
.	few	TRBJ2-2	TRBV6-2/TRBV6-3	CASSYSENTGELFF	TGTGCCAGCAGTTACTCAGAGAACACCGGGGAGCTGTTTTTT
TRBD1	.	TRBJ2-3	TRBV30	CAWSMTGADTQYF	TGTGCCTGGAGTATGACAGGGGCAGATACGCAGTATTTT
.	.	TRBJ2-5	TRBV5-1	CASSLGEATQTQYF	TGCGCCAGCAGCTTGGGTGAGGCCACTCAGACCCAGTACTTC
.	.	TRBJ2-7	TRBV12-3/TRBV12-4	CASSLRSTRYEQYF	TGTGCCAGCAGTTTACGCAGTACACGTTACGAGCAGTACTTC
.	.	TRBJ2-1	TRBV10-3	CAISESGASLDEQFF	TGTGCCATCAGTGAGTCGGGGGCTAGCCTCGACGAGCAGTTCTTC
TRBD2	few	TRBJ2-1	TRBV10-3	CAISGSGGTLLYNEQFF	TGTGCCATCAGTGGTAGCGGGGGTACCCTCCTCTACAATGAGCAGTTCTTC
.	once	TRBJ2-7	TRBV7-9	CASSLVRSQPSYEQYF	TGTGCCAGCAGCTTAGTGCGGTCCCAGCCCTCCTACGAGCAGTACTTC
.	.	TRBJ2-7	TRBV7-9	CASSLTGPSGYEQYF	TGTGCCAGCAGCTTAACCGGGCCGAGCGGATACGAGCAGTACTTC
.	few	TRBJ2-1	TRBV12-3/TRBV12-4	CASSKNRVSGNNEQFF	TGTGCCAGCAGTAAGAATAGGGTCTCGGGAAACAATGAGCAGTTCTTC
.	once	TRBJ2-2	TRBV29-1	CSVGPGTGELFF	TGCAGCGTTGGACCCGGCACCGGGGAGCTGTTTTTT
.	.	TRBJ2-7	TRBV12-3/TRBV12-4	CASSSARQQYF	TGTGCCAGCAGTTCCGCCCGTCAGCAGTACTTC
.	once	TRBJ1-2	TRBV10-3	CAIKTANYGYTF	TGTGCCATCAAGACAGCTAACTATGGCTACACCTTC
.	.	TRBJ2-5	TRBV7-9	CASSPATEVQETQYF	TGTGCCAGCAGCCCCGCTACAGAAGTTCAAGAGACCCAGTACTTC
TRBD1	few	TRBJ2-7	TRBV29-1	CSAGGGDSSYEQYF	TGCAGCGCTGGGGGTGGGGACAGCTCCTACGAGCAGTACTTC
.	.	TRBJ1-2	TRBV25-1	CASWGRAGYGYTF	TGTGCCAGCTGGGGAAGGGCGGGTTATGGCTACACCTTC
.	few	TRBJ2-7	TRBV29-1	CSVAAGDSSYEQYF	TGCAGCGTTGCAGCAGGGGATAGCTCCTACGAGCAGTACTTC
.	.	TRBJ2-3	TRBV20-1	CSAKAGTPTDTQYF	TGCAGTGCAAAAGCCGGGACTCCCACAGATACGCAGTATTTT
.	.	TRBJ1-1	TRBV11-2	CASTPDFLNTEAFF	TGTGCCAGCACACCAGATTTTCTGAACACTGAAGCTTTCTTT
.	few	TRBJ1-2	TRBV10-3	CAISDSTDYGYTF	TGTGCCATCAGTGATTCGACAGACTATGGCTACACCTTC
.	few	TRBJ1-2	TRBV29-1	CSVEGVPGEYGYTF	TGCAGCGTTGAAGGGGTACCGGGGGAATACGGCTACACCTTC